The rows below give T cell receptor beta chains drawn from one sample of a study of radiotherapy plus CTLA-4 blockade in lung cancer. The data were produced by immunoSEQ multiplex PCR, yet TCRdb's version contains in-frame clones alone and is incomplete. The table lists about 99,000 clones, approximately 86% of them singletons. The material was peripheral blood, obtained from a patient treated with radiotherapy plus ipilimumab. Source of these receptors: a human donor with non-small cell lung cancer that progressed on radiotherapy plus ipilimumab. Both conserved end residues are part of each CDR3. A D gene is named only where the DNA matches it firmly. The size field is filled for only some rows; it gives once, few, many or a size class.

clone_size j_call v_call d_call cdr3_aa cdr3_nt
NA TRBJ1-3 TRBV11-2 TRBD1 CASSLGTGYGNTIYF TGTGCCAGCAGCTTAGGGACAGGGTACGGAAACACCATATATTTT
NA TRBJ1-1 TRBV30 NA CAWSKTSGAEAFF TGTGCCTGGAGTAAGACTTCCGGAGCTGAAGCTTTCTTT
NA TRBJ1-4 TRBV5-8 TRBD1 CASSLQGAFNEKLFF TGTGCCAGCAGCTTGCAGGGGGCGTTTAATGAAAAACTGTTTTTT
NA TRBJ2-5 TRBV20-1 NA CSAAEQETQYF TGCAGTGCTGCAGAACAAGAGACCCAGTACTTC
NA TRBJ2-7 TRBV15 NA CATSRDSSYEQYF TGTGCCACCAGCAGAGACAGCTCCTACGAGCAGTACTTC
NA TRBJ2-3 TRBV7-9 TRBD2 CASSLGASGSRQYF TGTGCCAGCAGCTTAGGGGCTAGCGGGAGCAGGCAGTATTTT
NA TRBJ1-2 TRBV19 NA CASSIGGGYTF TGTGCCAGTAGTATTGGCGGTGGCTACACCTTC
NA TRBJ1-2 TRBV27 NA CASSPLEGGRKGYTF TGTGCCAGCAGTCCCCTTGAGGGGGGGCGAAAGGGCTACACCTTC
NA TRBJ1-2 TRBV5-1 TRBD1 CASSYPGQGFYGYTF TGCGCCAGCAGCTACCCCGGACAGGGGTTTTATGGCTACACCTTC
NA TRBJ2-1 TRBV19 TRBD1 CASRPGQGSSYNEQFF TGTGCCAGTAGACCTGGACAGGGTAGCTCCTACAATGAGCAGTTCTTC
NA TRBJ1-1 TRBV5-1 TRBD1 CASSRVRGRVAEAFF TGCGCCAGCAGTCGGGTCAGGGGGCGTGTGGCTGAAGCTTTCTTT
NA TRBJ1-1 TRBV10-2 NA CASSDPAGWGVNTEAFF TGCGCCAGCAGTGACCCCGCAGGGTGGGGTGTGAACACTGAAGCTTTCTTT
NA TRBJ2-5 TRBV4-1 TRBD2 CASSQDEAGGKETQYF TGCGCCAGCAGCCAAGACGAAGCGGGAGGGAAAGAGACCCAGTACTTC
NA TRBJ1-5 TRBV10-3 TRBD1 CAIGKEGADQPQHF TGTGCCATCGGCAAAGAGGGGGCGGATCAGCCCCAGCATTTT
NA TRBJ1-5 TRBV4-2 NA CASSQEGRINQPQHF TGTGCCAGCAGCCAAGAAGGCAGGATCAATCAGCCCCAGCATTTT
NA TRBJ2-1 TRBV27 NA CASSFSGREQFF TGTGCCAGCAGTTTTTCAGGGCGGGAGCAGTTCTTC
NA TRBJ2-7 TRBV6-5 NA CASSYSLYGSYEQYF TGTGCCAGCAGTTACTCGTTATACGGCTCCTACGAGCAGTACTTC
NA TRBJ2-5 TRBV9 TRBD2 CASSTQPGTSGARETQYF TGTGCCAGCAGCACCCAACCCGGGACTAGCGGAGCACGGGAGACCCAGTACTTC
NA TRBJ2-2 TRBV7-8 NA CASRRTNTGELFF TGTGCCAGCAGGCGCACGAACACCGGGGAGCTGTTTTTT
NA TRBJ1-2 TRBV18 NA CASSPIAESNYGYTF TGTGCCAGCTCACCAATTGCAGAATCTAACTATGGCTACACCTTC
NA TRBJ1-5 TRBV18 NA CASSPDWNQPQHF TGTGCCAGCTCACCAGACTGGAATCAGCCCCAGCATTTT
few TRBJ2-3 TRBV14 NA CASSPLDGGTDTQYF TGTGCCAGCAGTCCTTTGGACGGAGGGACAGATACGCAGTATTTT
NA TRBJ2-3 TRBV5-6 NA CASSRTETQNTDTQYF TGTGCCAGCAGCCGAACTGAGACCCAAAACACAGATACGCAGTATTTT
NA TRBJ2-3 TRBV13 TRBD2 CASSTRTSGNTDTQYF TGTGCCAGCAGCACCCGGACTAGCGGGAACACAGATACGCAGTATTTT
once TRBJ2-1 TRBV7-9 TRBD2 CASSPTSGTSGSYNEQFF TGTGCCAGCAGCCCGACTTCAGGGACTAGCGGGAGCTACAATGAGCAGTTCTTC
NA TRBJ1-5 TRBV4-1 TRBD1 CASSQDPGTGDYQPQHF TGCGCCAGCAGCCAAGACCCCGGGACAGGGGATTATCAGCCCCAGCATTTT
NA TRBJ1-3 TRBV30 TRBD1 CALGTGTGANTIYF TGTGCCCTCGGAACCGGGACAGGGGCGAACACCATATATTTT
NA TRBJ2-7 TRBV2 NA CASSDLGPYEQYF TGTGCCAGCAGTGACCTAGGCCCTTACGAGCAGTACTTC
NA TRBJ2-7 TRBV6-5 TRBD2 CASSTVAGSYEQYF TGTGCCAGCAGTACCGTAGCGGGAAGCTACGAGCAGTACTTC
NA TRBJ2-1 TRBV2 NA CASSAREQFF TGTGCCAGCAGTGCCAGGGAGCAGTTCTTC
NA TRBJ2-1 TRBV15 NA CATSVAGGSEQFF TGTGCCACCTCCGTAGCTGGGGGGAGTGAGCAGTTCTTC